This T cell receptor (beta chain) was identified in a study of T cell repertoires in cytomegalovirus infection. On the study more broadly: Indicated by public TCR beta signatures were CMV infection and matching HLA type.

The germline gives CDR1 DFQATT, CDR2 SNEGSKA (reference sequence). This CDR3 contains 16 residues. V lost 6 bases to trimming and J lost 2 bases; unmatched junction nucleotides: 10. Whole-study findings and limits: CMV-specific TCR beta clonotypes restricted by HLA-C dominated the ex vivo response. Summed public TCR beta family frequency identified CMV carriers bearing the relevant HLA.

TCRdb independently ran MiXCR on the reads; one entry per CDR3 protein. This sample carries just under 550,000 distinct CDR3 sequences, more than 20% of them seen once, and the ten largest clones take less than 15%. A word on this clonotype: What it binds is not known.

The V and J genes are TRBV20-1 and TRBJ2-1; 10 bases agree with TRBD2. The sequencing sample was made of PBMCs. This receptor was obtained from a human donor in good health (CMV status not recorded). Some clones in this sample may be carry-over from other donors' samples. The CDR3: CSAGHHSGGTYNEQFF. The CDR3 DNA sequence: TGCAGTGCAGGACATCATAGCGGGGGGACCTACAATGAGCAGTTCTTC.